The clone carrying this T cell receptor (beta chain) showed up just a few times. The germline V gene has CDR1 SGHVS and CDR2 FNYEAQ. This CDR3 is 15 amino acids long. Trimming took off 0 bases at V and 0 bases at J, with 6 bases between the two ends. This sample was taken from a study of T-cell reconstitution after alpha-beta-depleted transplantation in children. Using unique molecular identifiers, the investigators prepared the TCRbeta library. Each CDR3 protein is one row after TCRdb ran MiXCR on the PCR reads. This table holds approximately 400,000 distinct CDR3 sequences, about a tenth found once.

This clonotype originated in a human donor who donated a stem cell graft to a child with acute myeloid leukemia. The sequenced sample was PBMCs from the stem cell graft donor, obtained from the stem cell graft. The rearrangement joins TRBV7-6 to TRBJ1-3; TRBD1 is a possible D gene (5 bases). The CDR3 DNA follows: TGTGCCAGCAGCTTAGCGGGACCCTCTGGAAACACCATATATTTT. Protein: CASSLAGPSGNTIYF.